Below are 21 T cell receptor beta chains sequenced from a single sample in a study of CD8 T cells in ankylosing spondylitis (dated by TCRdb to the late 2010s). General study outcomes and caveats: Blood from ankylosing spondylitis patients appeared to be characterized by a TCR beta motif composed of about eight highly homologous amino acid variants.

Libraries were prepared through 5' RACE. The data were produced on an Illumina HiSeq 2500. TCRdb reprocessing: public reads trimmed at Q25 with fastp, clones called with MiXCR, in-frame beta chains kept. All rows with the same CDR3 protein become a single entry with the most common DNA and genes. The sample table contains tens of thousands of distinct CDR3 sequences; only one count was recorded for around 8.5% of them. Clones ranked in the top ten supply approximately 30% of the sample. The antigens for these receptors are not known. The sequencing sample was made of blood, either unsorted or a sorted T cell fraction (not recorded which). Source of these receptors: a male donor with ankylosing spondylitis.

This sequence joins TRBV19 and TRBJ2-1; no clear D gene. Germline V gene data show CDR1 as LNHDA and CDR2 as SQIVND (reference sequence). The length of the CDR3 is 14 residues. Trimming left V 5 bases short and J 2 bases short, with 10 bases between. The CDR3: CASSPGITYNEQFF. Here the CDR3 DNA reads TGTGCCAGTAGTCCTGGGATCACCTACAATGAGCAGTTCTTC.

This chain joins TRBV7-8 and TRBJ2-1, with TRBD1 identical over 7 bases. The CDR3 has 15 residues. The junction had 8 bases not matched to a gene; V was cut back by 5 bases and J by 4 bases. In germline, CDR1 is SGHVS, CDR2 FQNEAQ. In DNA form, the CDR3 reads TGTGCCAGCAGCCTTGGACAGGTTCCTTACAATGAGCAGTTCTTC. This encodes CASSLGQVPYNEQFF. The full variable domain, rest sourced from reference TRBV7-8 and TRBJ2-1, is GAGVSQSPRYKVAKRGQDVALRCDPISGHVSLFWYQQALGQGPEFLTYFQNEAQLDKSGLPSDRFFAERPEGSVSTLKIQRTQQEDSAVYLCASSLGQVPYNEQFFGPGTRLTVL.

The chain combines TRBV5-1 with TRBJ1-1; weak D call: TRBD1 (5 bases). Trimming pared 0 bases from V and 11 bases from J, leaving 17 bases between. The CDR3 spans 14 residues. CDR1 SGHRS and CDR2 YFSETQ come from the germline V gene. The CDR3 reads CASSLAEAGLGAFF. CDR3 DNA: TGCGCCAGCAGCTTGGCCGAGGCGGGACTAGGGGCTTTCTTT.

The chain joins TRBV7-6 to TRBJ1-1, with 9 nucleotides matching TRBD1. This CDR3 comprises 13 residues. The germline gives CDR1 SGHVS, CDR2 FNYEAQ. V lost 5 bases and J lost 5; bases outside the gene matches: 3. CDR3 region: CASSSGTGTEAFF. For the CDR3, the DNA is TGTGCCAGCAGCAGCGGGACAGGGACTGAAGCTTTCTTT.

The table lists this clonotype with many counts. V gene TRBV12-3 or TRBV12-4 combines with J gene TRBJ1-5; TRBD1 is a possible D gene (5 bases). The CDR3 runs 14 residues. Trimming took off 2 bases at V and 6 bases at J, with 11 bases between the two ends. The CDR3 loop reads CASSLMGVGQPQHF. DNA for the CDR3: TGTGCCAGCAGTTTAATGGGGGTAGGTCAGCCCCAGCATTTT.

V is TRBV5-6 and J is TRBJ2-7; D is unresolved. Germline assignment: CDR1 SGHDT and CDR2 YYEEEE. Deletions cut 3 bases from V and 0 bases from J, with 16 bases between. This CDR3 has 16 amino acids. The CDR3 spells CASSYPRRTSSYEQYF. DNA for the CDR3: TGTGCCAGCAGCTACCCAAGAAGGACCAGCTCCTACGAGCAGTACTTC.

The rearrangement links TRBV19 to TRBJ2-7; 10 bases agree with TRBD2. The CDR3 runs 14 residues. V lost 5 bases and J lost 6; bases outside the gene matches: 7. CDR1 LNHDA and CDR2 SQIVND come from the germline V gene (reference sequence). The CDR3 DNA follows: TGTGCCAGTAGTCCCGGGACTAGCGTTTCCGAGCAGTACTTC. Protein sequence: CASSPGTSVSEQYF.

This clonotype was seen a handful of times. The CDR3 here is CASSQAEGGNTIYF. The CDR3 nucleotides are TGTGCCAGCAGCCAAGCGGAAGGGGGAAACACCATATATTTT. The chain combines TRBV3-1 with TRBJ1-3; D is unclear. CDR1 is LGHDT and CDR2 is YNNKEL in the germline V gene (reference sequence). V gave up 1 base and J gave up 4 bases, with 8 bases separating them. This CDR3 region has 14 residues.

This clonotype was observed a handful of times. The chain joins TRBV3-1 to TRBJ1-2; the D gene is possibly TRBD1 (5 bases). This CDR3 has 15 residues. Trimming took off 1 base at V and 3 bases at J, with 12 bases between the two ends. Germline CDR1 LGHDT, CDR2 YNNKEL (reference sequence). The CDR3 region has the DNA TGTGCCAGCAGCCAAGCTACCGGGACGGACTATGGCTACACCTTC. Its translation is CASSQATGTDYGYTF.

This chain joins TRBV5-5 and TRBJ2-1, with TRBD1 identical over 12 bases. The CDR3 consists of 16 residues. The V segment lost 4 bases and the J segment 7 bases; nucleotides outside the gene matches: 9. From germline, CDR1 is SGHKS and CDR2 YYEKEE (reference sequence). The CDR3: CASSRGGDRGRNEQFF. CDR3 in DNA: TGTGCCAGCAGCCGTGGGGGGGACAGGGGGCGGAATGAGCAGTTCTTC.

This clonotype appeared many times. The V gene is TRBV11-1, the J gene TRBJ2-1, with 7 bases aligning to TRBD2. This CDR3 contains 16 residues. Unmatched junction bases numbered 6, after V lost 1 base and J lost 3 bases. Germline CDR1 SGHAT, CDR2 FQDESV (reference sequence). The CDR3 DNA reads TGTGCCAGCAGCTTAGGGCCGAAGCGGGGCTACAATGAGCAGTTCTTC. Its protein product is CASSLGPKRGYNEQFF.

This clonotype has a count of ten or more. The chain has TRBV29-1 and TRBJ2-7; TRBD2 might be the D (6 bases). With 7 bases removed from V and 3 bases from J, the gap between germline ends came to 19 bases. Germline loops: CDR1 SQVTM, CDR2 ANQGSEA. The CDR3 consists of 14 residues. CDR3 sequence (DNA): TGCAGCGCCGGAGGGTCGGGAGCTGGCTACGAGCAGTACTTC. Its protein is CSAGGSGAGYEQYF.

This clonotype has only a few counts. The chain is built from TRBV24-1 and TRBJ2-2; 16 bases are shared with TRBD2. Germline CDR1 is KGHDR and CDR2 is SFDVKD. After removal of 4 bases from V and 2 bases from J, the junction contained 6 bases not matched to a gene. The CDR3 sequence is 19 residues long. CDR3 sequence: CATSDPGLAGGPNTGELFF. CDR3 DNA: TGTGCCACCAGTGACCCGGGACTAGCGGGAGGGCCAAACACCGGGGAGCTGTTTTTT.

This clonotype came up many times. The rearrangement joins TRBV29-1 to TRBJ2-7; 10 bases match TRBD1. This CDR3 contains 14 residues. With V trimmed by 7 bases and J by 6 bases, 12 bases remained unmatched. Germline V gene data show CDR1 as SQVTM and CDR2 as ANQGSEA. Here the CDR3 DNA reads TGCAGCGCTGATGGGACAGGGGAGCGGAGCGAGCAGTACTTC. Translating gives CSADGTGERSEQYF.

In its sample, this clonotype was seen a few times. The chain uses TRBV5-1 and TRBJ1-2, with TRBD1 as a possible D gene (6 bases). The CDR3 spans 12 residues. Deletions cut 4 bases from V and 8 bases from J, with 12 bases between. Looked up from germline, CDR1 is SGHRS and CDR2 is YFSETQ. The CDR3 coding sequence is TGCGCCAGCAGCGCAACAGGGTCGGGCTACACCTTC. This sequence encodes CASSATGSGYTF.

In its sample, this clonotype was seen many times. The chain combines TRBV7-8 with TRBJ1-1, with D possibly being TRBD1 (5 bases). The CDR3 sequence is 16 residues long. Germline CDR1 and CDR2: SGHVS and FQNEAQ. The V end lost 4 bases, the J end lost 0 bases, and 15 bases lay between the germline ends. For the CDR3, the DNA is TGTGCCAGCAGCTCAACAGGAGGCCCAATGAACACTGAAGCTTTCTTT. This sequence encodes CASSSTGGPMNTEAFF. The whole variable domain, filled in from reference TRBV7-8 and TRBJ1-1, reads GAGVSQSPRYKVAKRGQDVALRCDPISGHVSLFWYQQALGQGPEFLTYFQNEAQLDKSGLPSDRFFAERPEGSVSTLKIQRTQQEDSAVYLCASSSTGGPMNTEAFFGQGTRLTVV.

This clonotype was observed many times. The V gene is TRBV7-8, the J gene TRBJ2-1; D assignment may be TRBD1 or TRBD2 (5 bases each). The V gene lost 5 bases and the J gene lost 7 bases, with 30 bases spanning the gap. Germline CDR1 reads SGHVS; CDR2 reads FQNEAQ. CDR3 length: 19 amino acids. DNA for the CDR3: TGTGCCAGCAGCCACCCGTTGGGAGACCCGGCAGGGTCTGGTAATGAGCAGTTCTTC. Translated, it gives CASSHPLGDPAGSGNEQFF.

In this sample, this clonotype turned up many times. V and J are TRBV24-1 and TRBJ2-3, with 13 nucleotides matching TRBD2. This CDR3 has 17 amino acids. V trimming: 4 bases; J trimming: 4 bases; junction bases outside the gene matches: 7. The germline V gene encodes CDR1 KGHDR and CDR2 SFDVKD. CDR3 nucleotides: TGTGCCACCAGTGACTTTGGACTAGCGGGAGTGTCAGATACGCAGTATTTT. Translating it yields CATSDFGLAGVSDTQYF.

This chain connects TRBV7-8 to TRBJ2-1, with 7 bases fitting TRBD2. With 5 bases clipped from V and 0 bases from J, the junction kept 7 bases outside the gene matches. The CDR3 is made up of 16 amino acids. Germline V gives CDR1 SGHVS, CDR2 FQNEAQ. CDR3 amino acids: CASSPQAGNSYNEQFF. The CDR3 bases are TGTGCCAGCAGCCCCCAAGCGGGGAACTCCTACAATGAGCAGTTCTTC.

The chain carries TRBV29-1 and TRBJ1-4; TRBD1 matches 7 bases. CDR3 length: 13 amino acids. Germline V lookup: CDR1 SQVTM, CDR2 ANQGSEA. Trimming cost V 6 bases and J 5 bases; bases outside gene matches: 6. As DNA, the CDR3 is TGCAGCGTGTACGGGACAGAAAATGAAAAACTGTTTTTT. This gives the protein CSVYGTENEKLFF.

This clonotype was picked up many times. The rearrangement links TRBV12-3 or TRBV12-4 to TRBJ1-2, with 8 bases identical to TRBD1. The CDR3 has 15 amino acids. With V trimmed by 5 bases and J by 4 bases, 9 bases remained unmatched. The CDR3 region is CASSPTTGAVYGYTF. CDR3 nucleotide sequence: TGTGCCAGCAGTCCAACGACAGGGGCAGTCTATGGCTACACCTTC.